The clone carrying this TCR beta chain has at least ten counts. What it binds is not known. Hyperthyroidism had been newly diagnosed in patients aged 18 to 65, and its duration was under 2 months. Thyroid ultrasound, orbital computed tomography, clinical symptoms, and serum thyroxine and TRAb underpinned diagnoses. The PBMCs had their origin in less than 13 ml of fresh peripheral blood. This sample stems from a study of T cells in Graves' hyperthyroidism and ophthalmopathy. General study results and limits: The model made its ophthalmopathy prediction, and onset followed a median around 6.5 months later.

There were TCR beta CDR3 regions amplified from RNA transcripts. HTBI primers drove first-round RT-PCR of the TCR CDR3. A single record per CDR3 protein comes from TCRdb applying MiXCR to the multiplex PCR reads. The sample has around 500,000 distinct CDR3 sequences; around 15% are singletons. The sequence derives from a woman aged 40-49 years with Graves' hyperthyroidism. Specimen: blood.

The CDR3 protein is CASRFGQLNTEAFF. The CDR3 coding sequence is TGTGCCAGCAGATTCGGACAGCTGAACACTGAAGCTTTCTTT. V usage is TRBV6-1 and J usage is TRBJ1-1; TRBD1 is a possible D gene (6 bases). The CDR3 has 14 amino acids. The germline V gene encodes CDR1 MNHNS and CDR2 SASEGT. V was pared by 6 bases and J by 0 bases, with 11 bases between.